This T cell receptor (beta chain) was sequenced during a study of Graves' ophthalmopathy and Graves' hyperthyroidism. RNA transcripts served as template for amplifying TCR beta CDR3 sequences. Following a first-round RT-PCR that used HTBI primers, a second-round multiplex PCR was carried out. One entry per CDR3 protein, called by TCRdb with MiXCR from the multiplex PCR reads. The data contain more than 300,000 distinct CDR3 sequences, 15% of them seen just once; the ten biggest clones take up approximately 7%. Of note for this clonotype: A much larger clone lies a single base off, so this may be a read error.

This CDR3 comprises 11 residues. V was trimmed by 4 bases and J by 7 bases, leaving 10 bases between them. CDR1 is SQVTM and CDR2 is ANQGSEA in the germline V gene. The sequencing input was peripheral blood. The V and J genes are TRBV29-1 and TRBJ1-1; D not certain. The TCR comes from a young woman with stable Graves' hyperthyroidism. The CDR3 region has the DNA TGCAGCGTTGGTGAGGTCCGTGAAGCTTTCTTT. Amino acid sequence: CSVGEVREAFF. Full variable domain (outside the CDR3, taken from reference TRBV29-1 and TRBJ1-1): SAVISQKPSRDICQRGTSLTIQCQVDSQVTMMFWYRQQPGQSLTLIATANQGSEATYESGFVIDKFPISRPNLTFSTLTVSNMSPEDSSIYLCSVGEVREAFFGQGTRLTVV.